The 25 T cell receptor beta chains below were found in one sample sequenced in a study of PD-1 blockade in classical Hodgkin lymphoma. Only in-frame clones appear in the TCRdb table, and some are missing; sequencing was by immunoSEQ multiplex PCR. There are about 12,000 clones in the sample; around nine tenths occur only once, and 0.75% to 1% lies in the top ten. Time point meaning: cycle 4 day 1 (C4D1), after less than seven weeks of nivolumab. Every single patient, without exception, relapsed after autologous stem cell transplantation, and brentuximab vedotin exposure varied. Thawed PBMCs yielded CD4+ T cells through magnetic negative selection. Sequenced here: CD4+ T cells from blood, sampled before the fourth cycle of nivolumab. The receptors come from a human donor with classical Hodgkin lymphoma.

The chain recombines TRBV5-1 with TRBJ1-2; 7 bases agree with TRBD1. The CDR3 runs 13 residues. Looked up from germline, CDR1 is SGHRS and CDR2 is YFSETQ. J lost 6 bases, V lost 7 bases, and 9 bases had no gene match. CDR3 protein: CASGGQVSDGYTF. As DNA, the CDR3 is TGCGCCAGCGGCGGACAGGTCTCAGATGGCTACACCTTC.

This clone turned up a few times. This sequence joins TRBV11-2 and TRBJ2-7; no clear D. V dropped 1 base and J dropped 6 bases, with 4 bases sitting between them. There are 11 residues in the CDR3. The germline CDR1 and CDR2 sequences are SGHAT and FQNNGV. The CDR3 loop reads CASSLVGEQYF. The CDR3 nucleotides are TGTGCCAGCAGCTTAGTTGGCGAGCAGTACTTC.

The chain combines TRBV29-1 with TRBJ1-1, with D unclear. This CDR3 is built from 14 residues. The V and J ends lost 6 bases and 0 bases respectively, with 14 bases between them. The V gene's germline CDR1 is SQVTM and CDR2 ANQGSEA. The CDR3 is CSVARNTVNTEAFF. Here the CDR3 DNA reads TGCAGCGTAGCCAGAAACACAGTGAACACTGAAGCTTTCTTT.

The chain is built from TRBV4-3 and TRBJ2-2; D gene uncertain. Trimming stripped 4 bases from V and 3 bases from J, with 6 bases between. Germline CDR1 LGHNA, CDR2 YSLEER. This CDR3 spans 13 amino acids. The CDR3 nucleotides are TGCGCCAGCAGCCCGACGTACACCGGGGAGCTGTTTTTT. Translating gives CASSPTYTGELFF.

The CDR3 loop is CASSFRGAEAFF. Here the CDR3 DNA reads TGTGCCAGCAGCTTCCGGGGAGCTGAAGCTTTCTTT. V and J are TRBV11-3 and TRBJ1-1; D call uncertain. CDR1 SGHNT and CDR2 YENEEA come from the germline V gene. V was clipped by 3 bases and J by 6 bases, with 8 bases between them. CDR3 length: 12 amino acids.

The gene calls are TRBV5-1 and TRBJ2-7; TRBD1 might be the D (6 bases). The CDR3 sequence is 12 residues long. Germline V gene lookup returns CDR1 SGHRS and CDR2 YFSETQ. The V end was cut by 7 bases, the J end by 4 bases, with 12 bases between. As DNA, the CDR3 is TGCGCCAGCGCAAGGGACAAGTACGAGCAGTACTTC. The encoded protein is CASARDKYEQYF.

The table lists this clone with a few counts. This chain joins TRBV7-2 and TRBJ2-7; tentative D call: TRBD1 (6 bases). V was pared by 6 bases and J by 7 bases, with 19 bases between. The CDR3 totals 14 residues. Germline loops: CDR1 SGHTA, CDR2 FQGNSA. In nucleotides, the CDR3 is TGTGCCAGCAGTCATCCCGCAGGGGCGAGAGAGCAGTACTTC. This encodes CASSHPAGAREQYF. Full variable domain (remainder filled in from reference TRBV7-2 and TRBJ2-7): GAGVSQSPSNKVTEKGKDVELRCDPISGHTALYWYRQSLGQGLEFLIYFQGNSAPDKSGLPSDRFSAERTGGSVSTLTIQRTQQEDSAVYLCASSHPAGAREQYFGPGTRLTVT.

In nucleotides, the CDR3 is TGTGCCAGTAGTATATTTGGGCAGGGGAGCAATCAGCCCCAGCATTTT. It specifies CASSIFGQGSNQPQHF. The J gene is TRBJ1-5, the V gene TRBV19; tentative D call: TRBD1 (6 bases). V lost 2 bases to trimming and J lost 1 base, with 12 bases between them. Germline values: CDR1 LNHDA, CDR2 SQIVND (reference sequence). The CDR3 totals 16 residues.

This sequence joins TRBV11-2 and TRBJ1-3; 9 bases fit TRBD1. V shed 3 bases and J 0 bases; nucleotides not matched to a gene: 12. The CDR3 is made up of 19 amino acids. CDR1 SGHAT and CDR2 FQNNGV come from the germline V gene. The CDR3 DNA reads TGTGCCAGCAGCTTTCGCCGCGGGACGGGACAGGGCTCTGGAAACACCATATATTTT. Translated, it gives CASSFRRGTGQGSGNTIYF.

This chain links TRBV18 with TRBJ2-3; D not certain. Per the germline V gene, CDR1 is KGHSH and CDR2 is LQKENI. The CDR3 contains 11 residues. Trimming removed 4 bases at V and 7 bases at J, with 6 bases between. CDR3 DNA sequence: TGTGCCAGCTCACACGAAAATACGCAGTATTTT. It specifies CASSHENTQYF.

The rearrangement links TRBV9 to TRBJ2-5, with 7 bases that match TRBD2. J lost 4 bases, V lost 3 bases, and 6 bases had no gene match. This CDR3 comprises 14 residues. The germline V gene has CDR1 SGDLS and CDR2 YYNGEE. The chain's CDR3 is CASSGGGFRETQYF. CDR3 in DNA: TGTGCCAGCAGCGGCGGGGGATTCAGAGAGACCCAGTACTTC.

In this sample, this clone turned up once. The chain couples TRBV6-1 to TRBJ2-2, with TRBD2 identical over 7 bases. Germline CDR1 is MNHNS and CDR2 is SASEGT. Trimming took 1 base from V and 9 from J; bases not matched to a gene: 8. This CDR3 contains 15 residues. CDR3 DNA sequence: TGTGCCAGCAGTGAAGAGATGAGCGGGGCGCGGGAGCTGTTTTTT. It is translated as CASSEEMSGARELFF.

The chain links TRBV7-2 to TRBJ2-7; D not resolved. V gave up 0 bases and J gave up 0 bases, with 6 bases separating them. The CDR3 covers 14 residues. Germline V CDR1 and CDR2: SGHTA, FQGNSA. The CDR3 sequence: CASSLAVSSYEQYF. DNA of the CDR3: TGTGCCAGCAGCTTAGCGGTAAGCTCCTACGAGCAGTACTTC.

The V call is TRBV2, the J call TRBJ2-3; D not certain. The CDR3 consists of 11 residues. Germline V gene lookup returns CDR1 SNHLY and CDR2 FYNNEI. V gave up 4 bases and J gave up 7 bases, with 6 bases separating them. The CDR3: CASSVEHTQYF. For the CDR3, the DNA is TGTGCCAGCAGTGTAGAACATACGCAGTATTTT.

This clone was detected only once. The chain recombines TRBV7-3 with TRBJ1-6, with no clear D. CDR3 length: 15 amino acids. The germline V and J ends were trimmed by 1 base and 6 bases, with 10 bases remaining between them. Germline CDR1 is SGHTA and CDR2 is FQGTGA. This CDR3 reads CASSLNNRGNSPLHF. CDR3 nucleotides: TGTGCCAGCAGCTTAAATAACCGGGGTAATTCACCCCTCCACTTT.

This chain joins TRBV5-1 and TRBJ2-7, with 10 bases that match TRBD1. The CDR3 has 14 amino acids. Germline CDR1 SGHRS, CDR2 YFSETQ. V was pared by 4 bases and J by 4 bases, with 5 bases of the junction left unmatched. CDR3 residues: CASSKDRGSYEQYF. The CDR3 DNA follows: TGCGCCAGCAGCAAGGACAGGGGGAGTTACGAGCAGTACTTC.

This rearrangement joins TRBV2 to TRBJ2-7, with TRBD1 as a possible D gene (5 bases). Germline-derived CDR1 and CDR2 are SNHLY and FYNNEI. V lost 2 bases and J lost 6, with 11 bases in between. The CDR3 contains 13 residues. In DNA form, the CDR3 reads TGTGCCAGCAGTGAAATAGGGGTGGGCGAGCAGTACTTC. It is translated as CASSEIGVGEQYF.

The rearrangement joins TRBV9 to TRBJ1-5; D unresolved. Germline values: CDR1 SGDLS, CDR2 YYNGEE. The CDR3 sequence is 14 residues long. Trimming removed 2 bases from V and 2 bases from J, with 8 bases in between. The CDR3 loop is CASSVGVGNQPQHF. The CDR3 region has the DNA TGTGCCAGCAGCGTCGGGGTTGGCAATCAGCCCCAGCATTTT. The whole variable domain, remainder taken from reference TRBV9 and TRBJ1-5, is DSGVTQTPKHLITATGQRVTLRCSPRSGDLSVYWYQQSLDQGLQFLIQYYNGEERAKGNILERFSAQQFPDLHSELNLSSLELGDSALYFCASSVGVGNQPQHFGDGTRLSIL.

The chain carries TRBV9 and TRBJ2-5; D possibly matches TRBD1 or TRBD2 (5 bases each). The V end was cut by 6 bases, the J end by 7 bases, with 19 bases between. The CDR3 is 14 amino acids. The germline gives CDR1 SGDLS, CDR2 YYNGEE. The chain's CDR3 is CASTSRDGFGTQYF. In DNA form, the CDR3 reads TGTGCCAGCACGTCCCGGGACGGTTTTGGGACCCAGTACTTC.

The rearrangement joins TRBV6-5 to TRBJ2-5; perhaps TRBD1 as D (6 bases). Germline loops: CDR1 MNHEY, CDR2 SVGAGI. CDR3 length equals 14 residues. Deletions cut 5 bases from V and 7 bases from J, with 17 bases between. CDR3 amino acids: CASSTTGPRGTQYF. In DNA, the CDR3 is TGTGCCAGCAGTACAACAGGGCCAAGAGGGACCCAGTACTTC.

CDR3 residues: CASSLLDRNYEQYF. In DNA form, the CDR3 reads TGCGCCAGCAGCTTGTTGGACCGTAACTACGAGCAGTACTTC. This chain links TRBV5-1 with TRBJ2-7; D is unclear. Looked up from germline, CDR1 is SGHRS and CDR2 is YFSETQ. Trimming took off 1 base at V and 3 bases at J, with 11 bases between the two ends. This CDR3 contains 14 residues.

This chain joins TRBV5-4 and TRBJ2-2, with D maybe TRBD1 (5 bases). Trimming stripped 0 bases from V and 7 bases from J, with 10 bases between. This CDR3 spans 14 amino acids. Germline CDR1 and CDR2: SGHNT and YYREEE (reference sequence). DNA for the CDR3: TGTGCCAGCAGCTTGGACCGCAGGGTCGGGGAGCTGTTTTTT. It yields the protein CASSLDRRVGELFF.

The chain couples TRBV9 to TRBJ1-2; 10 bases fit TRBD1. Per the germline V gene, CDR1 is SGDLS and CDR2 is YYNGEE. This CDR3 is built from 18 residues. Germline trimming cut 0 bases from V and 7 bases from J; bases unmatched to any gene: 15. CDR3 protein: CASSVVGRRDRGESGYTF. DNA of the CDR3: TGTGCCAGCAGCGTAGTAGGGAGGAGGGACAGGGGAGAAAGTGGCTACACCTTC.

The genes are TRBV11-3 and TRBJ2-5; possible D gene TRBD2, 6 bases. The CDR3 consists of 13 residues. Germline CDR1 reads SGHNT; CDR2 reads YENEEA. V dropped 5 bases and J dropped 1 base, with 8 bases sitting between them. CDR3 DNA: TGTGCCAGCAGCCGCGGGGTCCAAGAGACCCAGTACTTC. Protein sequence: CASSRGVQETQYF.

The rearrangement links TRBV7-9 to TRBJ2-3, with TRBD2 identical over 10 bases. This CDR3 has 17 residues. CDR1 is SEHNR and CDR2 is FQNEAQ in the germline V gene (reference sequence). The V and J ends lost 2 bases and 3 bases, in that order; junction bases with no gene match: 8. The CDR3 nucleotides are TGTGCCAGCAGCTTAAGTTCGACTAGCGGGCCTACAGATACGCAGTATTTT. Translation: CASSLSSTSGPTDTQYF.